This is a list of T cell receptor beta chains from one sample in a study of T cell responses to AZD1222 COVID-19 vaccine. Generated by immunoSEQ multiplex PCR, the TCRdb table keeps only in-frame clones and is missing some. The sample records 130,000 to 150,000 clones, roughly 89% being singletons. The sample consisted of peripheral blood, taken 28 days after the second AZD1222 dose. Receptors originate from an adult who received the AZD1222 COVID-19 vaccine. Both conserved end residues are part of each CDR3. A D gene is named only where the DNA matches it firmly. Clone size is given for some rows only: seen once, a few or many times, or a class if the clone is expanded.

j_call v_call clone_size d_call cdr3_nt cdr3_aa
TRBJ2-5 TRBV19 - - TGTGCCAGTAGTATGTCCCCAGGGGAGACCCAGTACTTC CASSMSPGETQYF
TRBJ1-5 TRBV10-3 - - TGTGCCATCAGTGAGAGTGATAGCAATCAGCCCCAGCATTTT CAISESDSNQPQHF
TRBJ2-3 TRBV5-1 - TRBD2 TGCGCCAGCTCCACAACGGGAGGGCAAGTCAGGACAGATACGCAGTATTTT CASSTTGGQVRTDTQYF
TRBJ1-5 TRBV10-3 - - TGTGCCATCAGTGACCCGGGGGGAGAGCCCCAGCATTTT CAISDPGGEPQHF
TRBJ1-5 TRBV2 - - TGTGCCAGCAGTGGAATGGGGAATCAGCCCCAGCATTTT CASSGMGNQPQHF
TRBJ2-1 TRBV5-1 - TRBD1 TGCGCCAGCAGCCGCACGGACAGGGGGCGCTGGAATGAGCAGTTCTTC CASSRTDRGRWNEQFF
TRBJ1-1 TRBV21-1 - - TGTGCCAGCAGCAAAGAGGAGCTCTTGAACACTGAAGCTTTCTTT CASSKEELLNTEAFF
TRBJ1-2 TRBV30 - - TGTGCCTGGAGTGTAACTGACACCCACGCCTATGGCTACACCTTC CAWSVTDTHAYGYTF
TRBJ1-1 TRBV29-1 - - TGCAGCGGATTAACCTTGAACACTGAAGCTTTCTTT CSGLTLNTEAFF
TRBJ1-6 TRBV6-5 - - TGTGCCAGCAGTAGGGGGGTAGGTAATTCACCCCTCCACTTT CASSRGVGNSPLHF
TRBJ1-1 TRBV27 - TRBD1 TGTGCCAGCAGTTTGACAGGGCGGTGGAGAGCTGAAGCTTTCTTT CASSLTGRWRAEAFF
TRBJ2-6 TRBV9 - - TGTGCCAGCAGCCCGTCGGGGGCCAACGTCCTGACTTTC CASSPSGANVLTF
TRBJ2-7 TRBV6-2/TRBV6-3 - - TGTGCCAGCAGTTATTCCATAGGACACCGACGCCTAGAGCAGTACTTC CASSYSIGHRRLEQYF
TRBJ1-3 TRBV10-3 - - TGTGCCATCAGTGACTTGTTCGTAGGAGCTGGAAACACCATATATTTT CAISDLFVGAGNTIYF
TRBJ2-5 TRBV5-4 - TRBD1 TGTGCCAGCAGCCGGCAGGGGGCTGTAGAGACCCAGTACTTC CASSRQGAVETQYF
TRBJ1-2 TRBV28 - - TGTGCCAGCAGTCCCCCCGTGGGGGCGGGAGGCTACACCTTC CASSPPVGAGGYTF
TRBJ1-2 TRBV12-3/TRBV12-4 - - TGTGCCAGCAGTTTAGGAAAGGGCTACACCTTC CASSLGKGYTF
TRBJ2-1 TRBV27 - TRBD2 TGTGCCAGCAGGGCTAGCGGACACCCCTACAATGAGCAGTTCTTC CASRASGHPYNEQFF
TRBJ1-3 TRBV2 - - TGTGCCAGCAGTGCCACAGGATACCGCTCTGGAAACACCATATATTTT CASSATGYRSGNTIYF
TRBJ1-1 TRBV24-1 - - TGTGCCACCAGTGATTCGATGAACACTGAAGCTTTCTTT CATSDSMNTEAFF
TRBJ1-2 TRBV3-1/TRBV3-2 - TRBD1 TGTGCCAGCAGCCAAGGGGGGCCGACAGGGAATCGTGGCTACACCTTC CASSQGGPTGNRGYTF
TRBJ2-5 TRBV7-9 - TRBD1 TGTGCCAGCAGCCTCGCACAGGGGCTAGAGACCCAGTACTTC CASSLAQGLETQYF
TRBJ2-2 TRBV4-3 - TRBD2 TGCGCCAGCAGCCAAGAGGGACTAGCGGGGACCGGGGAGCTGTTTTTT CASSQEGLAGTGELFF
TRBJ2-2 TRBV6-5 - - TGTGCCAGCAGCTCCCAGCGGAACACCGGGGAGCTGTTTTTT CASSSQRNTGELFF
TRBJ2-7 TRBV5-6 - - TGTGCCAGCAGCTTGGACAGAGATTCCTACGAGCAGTACTTC CASSLDRDSYEQYF
TRBJ2-4 TRBV27 - - TGTGCCAGCAGTTTTGGGAGAGTTAGAAACATTCAGTACTTC CASSFGRVRNIQYF
TRBJ1-1 TRBV15 - - TGTGCCACCAGCAGAGAGGACAGTGGAGCTTTCTTT CATSREDSGAFF
TRBJ2-7 TRBV7-2 few - TGTGCCAGCAGCCGCAGGGATACCTACGAGCAGTACTTC CASSRRDTYEQYF
TRBJ2-1 TRBV30 - - TGTGCCTGGGACGGAACCAACGGGAATGAGCAGTTCTTC CAWDGTNGNEQFF
TRBJ2-1 TRBV7-9 - - TGTGCCAGCAGCTTACGGTCCTACGAATCCCCCAATGAGCAGTTCTTC CASSLRSYESPNEQFF
TRBJ1-1 TRBV25-1 - - TGTGCCAGCAGTGAATGGGGCACTGAAGCTTTCTTT CASSEWGTEAFF
TRBJ1-4 TRBV30 - - TGTGCCTGGAGTGGAATGCCGGGAGGAAAACTGTTTTTT CAWSGMPGGKLFF
TRBJ2-7 TRBV6-6 once TRBD1 TGTGCCAGCAGGGTTACCCGACAGGGGGCTTTAGTCCAGCAGTACTTC CASRVTRQGALVQQYF
TRBJ1-3 TRBV19 - - TGTGCCAGTACCATAGGGGAGGGGCGGAACACCATATATTTT CASTIGEGRNTIYF
TRBJ2-1 TRBV4-1 - TRBD2 TGCGCCAGCAGCCAAGAGAGACTAGCGGGGTACAATGAGCAGTTCTTC CASSQERLAGYNEQFF
TRBJ1-1 TRBV7-9 - TRBD1 TGTGCCAGCAGCCCAAGACAGGGGGGACGATTAGATGAAGCTTTCTTT CASSPRQGGRLDEAFF
TRBJ2-1 TRBV9 - TRBD2 TGTGCCAGCAGCGTGGCCGGGACTACCCAGGATGAGCAGTTCTTC CASSVAGTTQDEQFF
TRBJ1-2 TRBV4-3 - - TGCGCCAGCAGCCAAGTTCCCGTTGACTATGGCTACACCTTC CASSQVPVDYGYTF
TRBJ2-6 TRBV5-1 - - TGCGCCAGCAGCTTGGATGGTCTTGGGGCCAACGTCCTGACTTTC CASSLDGLGANVLTF
TRBJ2-3 TRBV7-9 - - TGTGCCAGCAGCCCCAGGGACTCTTCCACAGATACGCAGTATTTT CASSPRDSSTDTQYF
TRBJ2-7 TRBV14 - - TGTGCCAGCAGCCCTGGGGTTTACGAGCAGTACTTC CASSPGVYEQYF
TRBJ1-2 TRBV27 - - TGTGCCAGTTCGCCGGACAGACTCTATGGCTACACCTTC CASSPDRLYGYTF
TRBJ2-5 TRBV19 - - TGTGCCAGTAGTCTCGCACAGGGCCAAGAGACCCAGTACTTC CASSLAQGQETQYF
TRBJ2-6 TRBV3-1/TRBV3-2 few - TGTGCCAGCAGCCAAGATCAGGGCTCTGGGGCCAACGTCCTGACTTTC CASSQDQGSGANVLTF
TRBJ1-3 TRBV2 - - TGTGCCAGCACATGGGACGGCAATTTCTCTGGAAACACCATATATTTT CASTWDGNFSGNTIYF
TRBJ2-1 TRBV25-1 - - TGTGCCAGCAGTGAATTCTTTTCCTACAATGAGCAGTTCTTC CASSEFFSYNEQFF
TRBJ2-1 TRBV18 - TRBD2 TGTGCCAGCTCATCGTCTAGTTTGCGGGAGGCCCCCCAGTTCTTC CASSSSSLREAPQFF
TRBJ2-7 TRBV28 few TRBD1 TGTGCCAGCAGTCTCGGACAGGGTTTCAACGAGCAGTACTTC CASSLGQGFNEQYF
TRBJ1-1 TRBV29-1 few TRBD1 TGCAGCGTCGAAGGAGGGACAGTGCATGAAGCTTTCTTT CSVEGGTVHEAFF
TRBJ1-1 TRBV16 - TRBD1 TGTGCCAGCAGCCCTTACAGGGGCATGAACACTGAAGCTTTCTTT CASSPYRGMNTEAFF
TRBJ2-3 TRBV9 - - TGTGCCAGCAGCGTAGAATGGGGGGCTGGGAGCACAGATACGCAGTATTTT CASSVEWGAGSTDTQYF